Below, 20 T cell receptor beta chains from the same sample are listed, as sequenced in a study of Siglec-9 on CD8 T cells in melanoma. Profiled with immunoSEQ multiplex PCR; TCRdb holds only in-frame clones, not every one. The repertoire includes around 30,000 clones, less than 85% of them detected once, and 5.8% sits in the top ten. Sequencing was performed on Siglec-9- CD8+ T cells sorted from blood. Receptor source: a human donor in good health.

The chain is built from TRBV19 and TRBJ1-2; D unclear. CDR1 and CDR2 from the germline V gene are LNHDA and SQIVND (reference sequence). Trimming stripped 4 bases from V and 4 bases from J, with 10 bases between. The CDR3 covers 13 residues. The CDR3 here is CASSTSLIYGYTF. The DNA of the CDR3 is TGTGCCAGTAGTACTTCTCTTATCTATGGCTACACCTTC.

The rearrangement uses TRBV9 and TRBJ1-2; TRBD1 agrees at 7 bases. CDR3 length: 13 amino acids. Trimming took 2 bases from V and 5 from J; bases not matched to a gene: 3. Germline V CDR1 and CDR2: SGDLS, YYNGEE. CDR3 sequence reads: CASSVTGAYGYTF. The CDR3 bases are TGTGCCAGCAGCGTTACAGGGGCATATGGCTACACCTTC. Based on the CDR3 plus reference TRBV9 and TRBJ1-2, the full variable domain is DSGVTQTPKHLITATGQRVTLRCSPRSGDLSVYWYQQSLDQGLQFLIQYYNGEERAKGNILERFSAQQFPDLHSELNLSSLELGDSALYFCASSVTGAYGYTFGSGTRLTVV.

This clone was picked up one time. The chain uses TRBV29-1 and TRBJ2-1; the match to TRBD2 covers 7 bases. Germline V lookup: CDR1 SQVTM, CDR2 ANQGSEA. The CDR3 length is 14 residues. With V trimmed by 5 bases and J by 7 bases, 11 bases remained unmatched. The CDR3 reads CSVQTPGGGNEQFF. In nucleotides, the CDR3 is TGCAGCGTTCAAACGCCGGGGGGAGGGAATGAGCAGTTCTTC.

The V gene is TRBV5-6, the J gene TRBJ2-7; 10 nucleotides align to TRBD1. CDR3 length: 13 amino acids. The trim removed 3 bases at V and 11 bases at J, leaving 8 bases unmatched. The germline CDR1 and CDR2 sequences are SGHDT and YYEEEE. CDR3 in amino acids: CASSSGTGEREYV. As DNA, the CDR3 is TGTGCCAGCAGCTCCGGGACAGGGGAGCGGGAGTACGTC.

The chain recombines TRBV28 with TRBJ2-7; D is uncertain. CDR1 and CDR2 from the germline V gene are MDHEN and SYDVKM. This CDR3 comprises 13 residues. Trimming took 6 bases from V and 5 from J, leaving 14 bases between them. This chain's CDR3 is CASSSNRNHEQYF. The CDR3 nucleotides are TGTGCCAGCAGCTCGAACAGAAACCACGAGCAGTACTTC. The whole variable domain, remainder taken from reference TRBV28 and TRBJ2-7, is DVKVTQSSRYLVKRTGEKVFLECVQDMDHENMFWYRQDPGLGLRLIYFSYDVKMKEKGDIPEGYSVSREKKERFSLILESASTNQTSMYLCASSSNRNHEQYFGPGTRLTVT.

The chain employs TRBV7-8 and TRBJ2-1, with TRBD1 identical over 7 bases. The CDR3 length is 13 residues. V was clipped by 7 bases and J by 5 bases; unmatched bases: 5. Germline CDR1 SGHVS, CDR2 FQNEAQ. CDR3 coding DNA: TGTGCCAGCATACAGGGGTCCAACAATGAGCAGTTCTTC. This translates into CASIQGSNNEQFF.

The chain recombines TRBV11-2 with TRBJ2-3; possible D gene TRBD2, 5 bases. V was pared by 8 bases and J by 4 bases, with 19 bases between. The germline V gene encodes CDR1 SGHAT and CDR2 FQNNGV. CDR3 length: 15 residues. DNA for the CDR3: TGTGCCAGCCAGCCCGCCCTGGGGAGCCCAGATACGCAGTATTTT. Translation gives CASQPALGSPDTQYF.

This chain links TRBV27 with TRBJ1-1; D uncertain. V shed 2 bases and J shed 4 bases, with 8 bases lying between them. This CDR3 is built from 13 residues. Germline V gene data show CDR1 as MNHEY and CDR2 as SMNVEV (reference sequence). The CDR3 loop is CASSLRGATEAFF. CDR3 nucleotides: TGTGCCAGCAGTTTACGAGGCGCCACTGAAGCTTTCTTT.

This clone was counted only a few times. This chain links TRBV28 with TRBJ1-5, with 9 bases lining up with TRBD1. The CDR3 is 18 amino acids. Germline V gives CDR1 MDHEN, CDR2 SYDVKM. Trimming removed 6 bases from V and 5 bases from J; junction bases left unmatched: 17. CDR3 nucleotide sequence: TGTGCCAGCAGATGGGGGACAGGGCCTGTGAGGGAGGATCAGCCCCAGCATTTT. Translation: CASRWGTGPVREDQPQHF.

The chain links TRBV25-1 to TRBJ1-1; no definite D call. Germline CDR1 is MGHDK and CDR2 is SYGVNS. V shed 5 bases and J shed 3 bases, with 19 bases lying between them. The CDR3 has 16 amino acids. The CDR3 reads CASSPRGYGVDTEAFF. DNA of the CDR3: TGTGCCAGCAGTCCCCGAGGTTACGGAGTGGACACTGAAGCTTTCTTT.

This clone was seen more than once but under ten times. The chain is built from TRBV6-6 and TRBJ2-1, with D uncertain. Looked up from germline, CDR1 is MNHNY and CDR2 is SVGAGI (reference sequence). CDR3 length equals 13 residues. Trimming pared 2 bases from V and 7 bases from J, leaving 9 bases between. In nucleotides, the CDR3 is TGTGCCAGCAGTTACAATCCCGGAAATGAGCAGTTCTTC. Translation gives CASSYNPGNEQFF.

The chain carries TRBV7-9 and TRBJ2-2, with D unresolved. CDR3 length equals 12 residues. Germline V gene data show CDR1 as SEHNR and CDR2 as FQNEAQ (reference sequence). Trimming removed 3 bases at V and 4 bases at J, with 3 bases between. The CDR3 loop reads CASSLGTGELFF. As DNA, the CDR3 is TGTGCCAGCAGCTTGGGCACCGGGGAGCTGTTTTTT.

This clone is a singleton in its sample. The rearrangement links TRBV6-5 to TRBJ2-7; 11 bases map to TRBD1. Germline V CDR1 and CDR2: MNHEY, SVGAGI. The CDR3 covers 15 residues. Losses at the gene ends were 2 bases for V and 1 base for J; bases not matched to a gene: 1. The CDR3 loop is CASSYGDRGSYEQYF. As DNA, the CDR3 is TGTGCCAGCAGTTACGGGGACAGGGGGTCCTACGAGCAGTACTTC.

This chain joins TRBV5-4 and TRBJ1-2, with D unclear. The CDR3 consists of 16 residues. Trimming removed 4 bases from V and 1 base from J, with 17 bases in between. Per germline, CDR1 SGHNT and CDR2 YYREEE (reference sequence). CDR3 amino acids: CASSDSGGRINYGYTF. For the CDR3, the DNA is TGTGCCAGCAGCGACTCCGGCGGGAGAATTAACTATGGCTACACCTTC. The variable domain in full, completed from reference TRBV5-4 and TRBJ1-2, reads ETGVTQSPTHLIKTRGQQVTLRCSSQSGHNTVSWYQQALGQGPQFIFQYYREEENGRGNFPPRFSGLQFPNYSSELNVNALELDDSALYLCASSDSGGRINYGYTFGSGTRLTVV.

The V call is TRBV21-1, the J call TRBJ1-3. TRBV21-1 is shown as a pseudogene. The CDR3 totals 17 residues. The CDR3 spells CASSKSLPLSSGNTIYF. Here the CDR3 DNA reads TGTGCCAGCAGCAAATCCCTCCCGTTGAGCTCTGGAAACACCATATATTTT.

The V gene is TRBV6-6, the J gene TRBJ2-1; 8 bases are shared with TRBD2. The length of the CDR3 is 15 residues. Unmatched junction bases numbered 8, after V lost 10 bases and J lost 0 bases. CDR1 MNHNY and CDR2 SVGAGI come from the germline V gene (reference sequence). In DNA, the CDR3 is TGTGCCACCCAAACCGGGACTAGCTCCTACAATGAGCAGTTCTTC. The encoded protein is CATQTGTSSYNEQFF.

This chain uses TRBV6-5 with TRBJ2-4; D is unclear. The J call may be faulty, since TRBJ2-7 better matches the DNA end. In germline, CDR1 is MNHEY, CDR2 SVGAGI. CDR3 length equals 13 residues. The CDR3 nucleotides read TGTGCCAGCAGTTACTCGAAGGCTAGCGAGCAGTACTTC. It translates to CASSYSKASEQYF.

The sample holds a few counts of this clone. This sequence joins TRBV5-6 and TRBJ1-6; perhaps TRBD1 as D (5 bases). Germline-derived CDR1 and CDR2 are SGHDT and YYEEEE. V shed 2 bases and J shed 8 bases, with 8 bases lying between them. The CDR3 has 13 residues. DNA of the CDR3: TGTGCCAGCAGCTTACTAGGGGATTCACCCCTCCACTTT. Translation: CASSLLGDSPLHF.

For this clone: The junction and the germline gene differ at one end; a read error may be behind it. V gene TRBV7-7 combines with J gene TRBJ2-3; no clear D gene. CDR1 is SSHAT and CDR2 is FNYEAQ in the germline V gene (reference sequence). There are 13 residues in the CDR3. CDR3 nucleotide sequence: TGTGCTAGCAGCTTGGCCGACACAGATACGCAGTATTTT. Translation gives CASSLADTDTQYF. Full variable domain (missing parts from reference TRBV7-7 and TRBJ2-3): GAGVSQSPRYKVTKRGQDVTLRCDPISSHATLYWYQQALGQGPEFLTYFNYEAQPDKSGLPSDRFSAERPEGSISTLTIQRTEQRDSAMYRCASSLADTDTQYFGPGTRLTVL.

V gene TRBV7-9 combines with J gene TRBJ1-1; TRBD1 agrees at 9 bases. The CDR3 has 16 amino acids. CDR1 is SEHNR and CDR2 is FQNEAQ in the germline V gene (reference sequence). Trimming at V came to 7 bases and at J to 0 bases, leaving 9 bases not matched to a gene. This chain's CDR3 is CASIPNTGGMNTEAFF. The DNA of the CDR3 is TGTGCCAGCATACCCAACACAGGGGGCATGAACACTGAAGCTTTCTTT.